The 31 T cell receptor beta chains presented below share a single source sample, sequenced in a study of blood T cell repertoires in COVID-19 (dated by TCRdb to 2018 to 2020). Library preparation employed the immunoSEQ multiplex PCR assay. TCRdb limited this immuneACCESS table to in-frame rearrangements with V and J called. A share of clones is missing; checked studies link under half to unresolved V genes, and the rest is unexplained. The sample includes tens of thousands of clones, with 70% to 85% observed a single time. In total, the top ten clones hold roughly 25% of the sample. Sequenced sample: peripheral blood. These receptors came from a man aged 55 to 70 with acute or convalescent COVID-19.

The rearrangement links TRBV6-6 to TRBJ2-2, with D unclear. CDR1 is MNHNY, CDR2 SVGAGI, per germline (reference sequence). Deletions cut 4 bases from V and 0 bases from J, with 9 bases between. This CDR3 has 15 amino acids. Here the CDR3 DNA reads TGTGCCAGCAGTTTCGAACGAGCGAACACCGGGGAGCTGTTTTTT. It yields the protein CASSFERANTGELFF.

The chain combines TRBV9 with TRBJ2-5; D not certain. Trimming stripped 3 bases from V and 1 base from J, with 13 bases between. The CDR3 sequence is 15 residues long. The germline V gene has CDR1 SGDLS and CDR2 YYNGEE. The CDR3 region is CASSAEERPQETQYF. In DNA form, the CDR3 reads TGTGCCAGCAGCGCCGAGGAAAGACCCCAAGAGACCCAGTACTTC.

This rearrangement joins TRBV19 to TRBJ1-1; D not certain. The CDR3 is made up of 14 amino acids. The germline gives CDR1 LNHDA, CDR2 SQIVND (reference sequence). Trimming left V 5 bases short and J 7 bases short, with 17 bases between. In DNA, the CDR3 is TGTGCCAGTAGTTCCACCTCATCGGGAAATGAAGCTTTCTTT. The encoded protein is CASSSTSSGNEAFF.

The chain carries TRBV6-6 and TRBJ1-1; 8 nucleotides align to TRBD1. The CDR3 extends over 14 amino acids. The V and J ends lost 6 bases and 1 base, in that order; junction bases with no gene match: 4. Germline V gene data show CDR1 as MNHNY and CDR2 as SVGAGI (reference sequence). CDR3 sequence (DNA): TGTGCCAGCAGGGACAGGGATGGGAACACTGAAGCTTTCTTT. Its translation is CASRDRDGNTEAFF.

The chain is built from TRBV7-3 and TRBJ1-1; 7 positions agree with TRBD1. CDR3 size: 15 residues. With 5 bases clipped from V and 7 bases from J, the junction kept 13 bases outside the gene matches. CDR1 is SGHTA, CDR2 FQGTGA, per germline. CDR3 DNA: TGTGCCAGCAGCCCAACACCCTTGCCAGGGGGTGAAGCTTTCTTT. Its protein is CASSPTPLPGGEAFF.

The chain has TRBV6-5 and TRBJ1-4; 7 positions agree with TRBD1. The CDR3 is 15 residues long. Looked up from germline, CDR1 is MNHEY and CDR2 is SVGAGI. Germline trimming cut 5 bases from V and 7 bases from J; bases unmatched to any gene: 10. CDR3 DNA sequence: TGTGCCAGCAGTCCGAACAGGGGAGCGAGTGAAAAACTGTTTTTT. This gives the protein CASSPNRGASEKLFF.

The CDR3 bases are TGTGCCACCAGTGAAGGCGGCGGGGGGACAGGGGTGAGGAACACTGAAGCTTTCTTT. Residues: CATSEGGGGTGVRNTEAFF. The V and J genes are TRBV24-1 and TRBJ1-1, with 10 bases fitting TRBD1. The J segment lost 1 base and the V segment lost 4 bases, leaving 14 bases of the junction unmatched. Germline loops: CDR1 KGHDR, CDR2 SFDVKD. The CDR3 is 19 residues long.

The rearrangement joins TRBV27 to TRBJ2-5, with 8 bases lining up with TRBD1. CDR1 and CDR2 from the germline V gene are MNHEY and SMNVEV (reference sequence). CDR3 size: 19 residues. After removal of 6 bases from V and 0 bases from J, the junction contained 18 bases not matched to a gene. The CDR3 DNA follows: TGTGCCAGCAGAAAAAGGGCCCGGGGGACAGGCAATAACCAAGAGACCCAGTACTTC. This translates into CASRKRARGTGNNQETQYF.

This chain joins TRBV10-3 and TRBJ1-1; weak D call: TRBD1 (5 bases). Trimming stripped 6 bases from V and 0 bases from J, with 11 bases between. This CDR3 contains 14 residues. CDR1 is ENHRY and CDR2 is SYGVKD in the germline V gene. The CDR3 region is CAIRTDSMNTEAFF. CDR3 coding DNA: TGTGCCATCAGAACCGACAGTATGAACACTGAAGCTTTCTTT.

This clone was found once. The J gene is TRBJ2-2, the V gene TRBV5-1, with a tentative D call TRBD2 (5 bases). Trimming cost V 4 bases and J 5 bases, with 24 bases left between them. The germline V gene has CDR1 SGHRS and CDR2 YFSETQ. This CDR3 region has 18 residues. CDR3 sequence: CASSPRPGYGLLTGELFF. Here the CDR3 DNA reads TGCGCCAGCAGCCCCCGGCCGGGTTACGGACTTCTAACCGGGGAGCTGTTTTTT.

This clone was seen more than once but under ten times. The chain couples TRBV10-3 to TRBJ2-7; D perhaps matches TRBD1 (6 bases). The V gene lost 6 bases and the J gene lost 9 bases, with 18 bases spanning the gap. Germline V CDR1 and CDR2: ENHRY, SYGVKD. The CDR3 is 13 residues long. CDR3 sequence (DNA): TGTGCCATCAGAACTTCATCAGGGGATTGGCAGTACTTC. The encoded protein is CAIRTSSGDWQYF.

The rearrangement uses TRBV28 and TRBJ1-4; tentatively, D is TRBD1 (5 bases). Germline CDR1 MDHEN, CDR2 SYDVKM. This CDR3 region has 14 residues. Trimming pared 3 bases from V and 5 bases from J, leaving 10 bases between. The CDR3 here is CASSFWGENEKLFF. CDR3 DNA sequence: TGTGCCAGCAGTTTTTGGGGGGAGAATGAAAAACTGTTTTTT.

Here the CDR3 DNA reads TGTGCCAGCAGCGCCGTAGACACCGGGGAGCTGTTTTTT. Protein sequence: CASSAVDTGELFF. The V call is TRBV6-5, the J call TRBJ2-2; D remains ambiguous. V was shortened by 6 bases and J by 3 bases, with 8 bases between the two germline ends. The CDR3 is 13 amino acids. CDR1 is MNHEY and CDR2 is SVGAGI in the germline V gene.

The rearrangement uses TRBV4-2 and TRBJ2-5, with TRBD1 as a possible D gene (6 bases). V was shortened by 4 bases and J by 3 bases, with 15 bases between the two germline ends. The CDR3 has 15 residues. Germline V gives CDR1 LGHNA, CDR2 YNFKEQ. For the CDR3, the DNA is TGTGCCAGCAGCCGACAGACAGGAAACAAAGAGACCCAGTACTTC. This gives the protein CASSRQTGNKETQYF.

The gene calls are TRBV30 and TRBJ1-1; 7 nucleotides match TRBD1. The CDR3 extends over 12 amino acids. From germline, CDR1 is GTSNPN and CDR2 SVGIG (reference sequence). V was clipped by 2 bases and J by 5 bases; unmatched bases: 2. In DNA form, the CDR3 reads TGTGCCTGGAGTCCGGGACAGACTGAAGCTTTCTTT. Amino acid sequence: CAWSPGQTEAFF.

The chain uses TRBV7-2 and TRBJ1-6; maybe TRBD1 (5 bases). Germline V gene lookup returns CDR1 SGHTA and CDR2 FQGNSA. Between the trimmed V and J ends, which lost 5 bases and 0 bases, there was a span of 14 bases. The CDR3 covers 17 residues. CDR3 region: CASSRRQLSSYNSPLHF. The CDR3 bases are TGTGCCAGCAGCCGCCGACAGCTCAGCTCCTATAATTCACCCCTCCACTTT.

This clone has more than one count but fewer than ten. The V gene is TRBV4-2, the J gene TRBJ1-5, with 9 bases that match TRBD1. The V segment lost 8 bases and the J segment 5 bases; nucleotides outside the gene matches: 7. This CDR3 is 14 amino acids long. Germline-derived CDR1 and CDR2 are LGHNA and YNFKEQ. The CDR3, as DNA: TGTGCCAGCGGAAAAGACAGGGGGGATCAGCCCCAGCATTTT. Its translation: CASGKDRGDQPQHF.

V and J are TRBV2 and TRBJ1-4; the D gene is possibly TRBD1 (6 bases). The germline gives CDR1 SNHLY, CDR2 FYNNEI. The CDR3 loop spans 15 amino acids. Trimming left V 6 bases short and J 4 bases short, with 15 bases between. CDR3 protein: CASSAGQTYNEKLFF. The CDR3 DNA reads TGTGCCAGCAGCGCAGGACAGACTTATAATGAAAAACTGTTTTTT.

This sequence joins TRBV28 and TRBJ2-1; possibly TRBD2 for D (5 bases). The CDR3 sequence is 15 residues long. CDR1 is MDHEN and CDR2 is SYDVKM in the germline V gene. Trimming pared 5 bases from V and 0 bases from J, leaving 11 bases between. In DNA form, the CDR3 reads TGTGCCAGCAGTCCAGTGGGGAGCTCCTACAATGAGCAGTTCTTC. Translation: CASSPVGSSYNEQFF.

In DNA, the CDR3 is TGTGCCAGCAGCACTTCGCGGAACACCGGGGAGCTGTTTTTT. This sequence encodes CASSTSRNTGELFF. V and J are TRBV28 and TRBJ2-2; D unclear. Deletions cut 6 bases from V and 1 base from J, with 9 bases between. This CDR3 spans 14 amino acids. From germline, CDR1 is MDHEN and CDR2 SYDVKM.

This rearrangement joins TRBV7-8 to TRBJ2-2; D ambiguous. Germline V lookup: CDR1 SGHVS, CDR2 FQNEAQ. The CDR3 runs to 15 residues. V was clipped by 5 bases and J by 0 bases, with 10 bases between them. The CDR3 nucleotides are TGTGCCAGCAGCGTTGGCAGGACGAACACCGGGGAGCTGTTTTTT. Amino acids: CASSVGRTNTGELFF.

V usage is TRBV6-4 and J usage is TRBJ2-1, with TRBD1 as a possible D gene (6 bases). Trimming removed 0 bases from V and 5 bases from J, with 20 bases in between. The CDR3 runs to 18 residues. Germline values: CDR1 MRHNA, CDR2 SNTAGT. The CDR3 nucleotides read TGTGCCAGCAGTGACTCGGGGACAAGTCTCATGCCCCACAATGAGCAGTTCTTC. Its protein product is CASSDSGTSLMPHNEQFF.

The chain links TRBV19 to TRBJ2-2; no firm D call. CDR3 length equals 17 residues. Per the germline V gene, CDR1 is LNHDA and CDR2 is SQIVND (reference sequence). Trimming took 3 bases from V and 0 from J, leaving 14 bases between them. The CDR3 region is CASSIGSDIPNTGELFF. CDR3 nucleotide sequence: TGTGCCAGTAGTATTGGATCCGACATCCCGAACACCGGGGAGCTGTTTTTT.

The rearrangement joins TRBV2 to TRBJ2-2; 7 nucleotides line up with TRBD2. Germline-derived CDR1 and CDR2 are SNHLY and FYNNEI. J gave up 5 bases and V 3 bases, and 6 bases lay outside the gene matches. The CDR3 contains 15 residues. CDR3 nucleotides: TGTGCCAGCAGTGACCGGGGGGTCAAAACCGGGGAGCTGTTTTTT. Translated, it gives CASSDRGVKTGELFF.

The count of this clone is one. This chain links TRBV2 with TRBJ1-1, with 9 bases that match TRBD1. The CDR3 totals 13 residues. Germline CDR1 reads SNHLY; CDR2 reads FYNNEI. V gave up 6 bases and J gave up 4 bases; unmatched junction bases: 3. The DNA for the CDR3 is TGTGCCAGCAGCCTGGGACAGGGCACTGAAGCTTTCTTT. Translated: CASSLGQGTEAFF.

This chain joins TRBV6-6 and TRBJ1-1, with D possibly matching TRBD1 (5 bases). V gave up 8 bases and J gave up 4 bases, with 17 bases separating them. The CDR3 loop spans 14 amino acids. The germline V gene encodes CDR1 MNHNY and CDR2 SVGAGI (reference sequence). This chain's CDR3 is CASGLDRRGTEAFF. The CDR3 coding sequence is TGTGCCAGCGGACTCGATAGGAGGGGCACTGAAGCTTTCTTT.

This clone was observed once. The V and J genes are TRBV21-1 and TRBJ2-1; TRBD2 is taken as the D call from the table, unchecked against the DNA. TRBV21-1 counts as a pseudogene. The CDR3 sequence is 16 residues long. The CDR3: CASSKPLAGGGNEQFF. The DNA for the CDR3 is TGTGCCAGCAGCAAACCCCTAGCGGGGGGAGGGAATGAGCAGTTCTTC.

V gene TRBV16 combines with J gene TRBJ1-1; D unclear. The CDR3 is 16 residues long. Trimming took 1 base from V and 1 from J, leaving 13 bases between them. Germline values: CDR1 KGHSY, CDR2 FQNENV. The CDR3 DNA is TGTGCCAGCAGCCAATTGATGGAGGGCCCGAACACTGAAGCTTTCTTT. Protein sequence: CASSQLMEGPNTEAFF.

This chain uses TRBV25-1 with TRBJ1-1; D is uncertain. The CDR3 totals 15 residues. Germline loops: CDR1 MGHDK, CDR2 SYGVNS. V lost 10 bases, J lost 1 base, and 19 bases lay in between. The CDR3 DNA is TGTGCCACTAAACCTCTCCGGGTGGGGAACACTGAAGCTTTCTTT. Encoded protein: CATKPLRVGNTEAFF.

The V gene is TRBV5-1, the J gene TRBJ2-3, with TRBD1 matching over 8 bases. The germline V gene has CDR1 SGHRS and CDR2 YFSETQ. This CDR3 spans 16 amino acids. V shed 7 bases and J 0 bases; nucleotides not matched to a gene: 10. CDR3 DNA: TGCGCCAGCTCCTTAGGACAGGGCCCTAGCACAGATACGCAGTATTTT. This encodes CASSLGQGPSTDTQYF.

The J gene is TRBJ1-3, the V gene TRBV9; 7 nucleotides match TRBD1. V shed 4 bases and J 2 bases; nucleotides not matched to a gene: 6. The germline V gene encodes CDR1 SGDLS and CDR2 YYNGEE. The CDR3 extends over 15 amino acids. CDR3 nucleotide sequence: TGTGCCAGCAGCAAAGGACAGGTTCCTGGAAACACCATATATTTT. Translation gives CASSKGQVPGNTIYF.